The 31 T cell receptor beta chains given below trace back to one sample, sequenced in a study of T cells in Graves' hyperthyroidism and ophthalmopathy. Template material for amplifying TCR beta CDR3 regions consisted of RNA transcripts. A set of HTBI primers served as the primers for a first-round RT-PCR of the TCR CDR3. TCRdb analysed the multiplex PCR reads with MiXCR anew, one entry per CDR3 protein. Altogether approximately 700,000 distinct CDR3 sequences are present, 16% being singletons, with the ten largest covering under 9.5%. The material sequenced was blood. The receptors here all came from a man aged 18 to 29 with Graves' hyperthyroidism.

The rearrangement links TRBV7-9 to TRBJ2-1; D not resolved. Germline loops: CDR1 SEHNR, CDR2 FQNEAQ (reference sequence). This CDR3 has 13 residues. V was cut by 1 base and J by 10 bases, with 11 bases left in between. The CDR3 DNA follows: TGTGCCAGCAGCTTAGGGTCGTCCGGAGAGCAGTTCTTC. This sequence encodes CASSLGSSGEQFF.

This clonotype has at least ten counts. The chain carries TRBV7-8 and TRBJ2-7; D gene ambiguous. This CDR3 comprises 15 residues. The V end lost 3 bases, the J end lost 3 bases, and 15 bases lay between the germline ends. The germline gives CDR1 SGHVS, CDR2 FQNEAQ. CDR3 sequence reads: CASSLYTSRDYEQYF. The CDR3, as DNA: TGTGCCAGCAGCTTGTACACTTCCCGAGACTACGAGCAGTACTTC. Variable domain in full (rest from reference TRBV7-8 and TRBJ2-7): GAGVSQSPRYKVAKRGQDVALRCDPISGHVSLFWYQQALGQGPEFLTYFQNEAQLDKSGLPSDRFFAERPEGSVSTLKIQRTQQEDSAVYLCASSLYTSRDYEQYFGPGTRLTVT.

This clonotype has only a few counts. The rearrangement links TRBV27 to TRBJ2-1, with TRBD1 as a possible D gene (5 bases). The germline gives CDR1 MNHEY, CDR2 SMNVEV (reference sequence). V dropped 5 bases and J dropped 0 bases, with 11 bases sitting between them. This CDR3 has 15 residues. The CDR3 region is CASSQQVNSYNEQFF. CDR3 DNA sequence: TGTGCCAGCAGTCAACAGGTCAACTCCTACAATGAGCAGTTCTTC.

This clonotype was seen ten or more times. The chain employs TRBV11-2 and TRBJ1-6, with TRBD1 as a possible D gene (5 bases). CDR3 size: 17 residues. Trimming stripped 2 bases from V and 0 bases from J, with 11 bases between. Germline CDR1 reads SGHAT; CDR2 reads FQNNGV. The CDR3 protein is CASSLQGASSYNSPLHF. The CDR3 coding sequence is TGTGCCAGCAGCTTACAAGGGGCGAGCTCCTATAATTCACCCCTCCACTTT. The entire variable domain, with the rest obtained from reference TRBV11-2 and TRBJ1-6, is as follows: EAGVAQSPRYKIIEKRQSVAFWCNPISGHATLYWYQQILGQGPKLLIQFQNNGVVDDSQLPKDRFSAERLKGVDSTLKIQPAKLEDSAVYLCASSLQGASSYNSPLHFGNGTRLTVT.

Ten or more counts support this clonotype. This chain joins TRBV29-1 and TRBJ2-3, with 7 bases matching TRBD1. V gave up 6 bases and J gave up 0 bases; unmatched junction bases: 3. Per germline, CDR1 SQVTM and CDR2 ANQGSEA. This CDR3 is built from 13 residues. The CDR3: CSVLQGSTDTQYF. The CDR3 DNA reads TGCAGCGTCCTACAGGGGAGCACAGATACGCAGTATTTT.

This clonotype was observed many times. The chain employs TRBV30 and TRBJ1-2; tentative D call: TRBD1 (5 bases). Germline CDR1 is GTSNPN and CDR2 is SVGIG (reference sequence). The CDR3 extends over 11 amino acids. CDR3 sequence: CASWTSYGYTF. In DNA form, the CDR3 reads TGTGCTTCCTGGACATCCTATGGCTACACCTTC.

This clonotype was seen just once. The rearrangement links TRBV6-1 to TRBJ2-3, with 9 bases that match TRBD1. Germline CDR1 reads MNHNS; CDR2 reads SASEGT. The V gene end was trimmed by 6 bases and the J gene end by 5 bases; junction bases not matched to a gene: 9. CDR3 size: 15 residues. The CDR3 DNA is TGTGCCAGCAGAGACCCGGGACAGGGATTAGATACGCAGTATTTT. It translates to CASRDPGQGLDTQYF.

The sample holds many counts of this clonotype. This sequence joins TRBV5-1 and TRBJ1-6; weak D call: TRBD1 (6 bases). The CDR3 runs to 14 residues. The germline V gene has CDR1 SGHRS and CDR2 YFSETQ. The V end lost 4 bases, the J end lost 7 bases, and 12 bases lay between the germline ends. CDR3 bases: TGCGCCAGCAGCCTCGGGACACCCAATTCACCCCTCCACTTT. It specifies CASSLGTPNSPLHF.

The DNA of the CDR3 is TGTGCCAGCAGTTTCTCCGGGACTAGCGCTAACTCCTACGAGCAGTACTTC. Protein product: CASSFSGTSANSYEQYF. J is TRBJ2-7 and V is TRBV28; 10 nucleotides agree with TRBD2. CDR1 and CDR2 (germline): MDHEN, SYDVKM. The junction had 8 bases not matched to a gene; V was cut back by 3 bases and J by 0 bases. This CDR3 is built from 17 residues.

The chain combines TRBV18 with TRBJ1-5; no clear D gene. Trimming left V 2 bases short and J 6 bases short, with 8 bases between. Germline CDR1 and CDR2: KGHSH and LQKENI. The CDR3 totals 13 residues. This CDR3 is CASSPSESQPQHF. The CDR3 DNA reads as TGTGCCAGCTCACCATCTGAGTCTCAGCCCCAGCATTTT.

This clonotype was counted at least ten times. The chain couples TRBV2 to TRBJ2-5, with D possibly called TRBD1 or TRBD2 (6 bases each). Germline CDR1 is SNHLY and CDR2 is FYNNEI. V was shortened by 2 bases and J by 6 bases, with 13 bases between the two germline ends. CDR3 length: 14 amino acids. The CDR3 region has the DNA TGTGCCAGCAGTGAACCGGGGGCTGTAAAGACCCAGTACTTC. Amino acid sequence: CASSEPGAVKTQYF. Full variable domain (remainder filled in from reference TRBV2 and TRBJ2-5): EPEVTQTPSHQVTQMGQEVILRCVPISNHLYFYWYRQILGQKVEFLVSFYNNEISEKSEIFDDQFSVERPDGSNFTLKIRSTKLEDSAMYFCASSEPGAVKTQYFGPGTRLLVL.

About this clonotype itself: This could be a read error, since a much larger clone is one nucleotide away. The V call is TRBV14, the J call TRBJ2-7; unclear D gene. The CDR3 contains 13 residues. The germline CDR1 and CDR2 sequences are SGHDN and FVKESK. The germline V and J ends were trimmed by 2 bases and 6 bases, with 11 bases remaining between them. The CDR3 coding sequence is TGTGCCAGCAGCCAACTGACCCGTCCCGAGCAGTACTTC. This codes for CASSQLTRPEQYF.

The chain employs TRBV20-1 and TRBJ1-5, with D possibly matching TRBD1 (5 bases). Germline V gene data show CDR1 as DFQATT and CDR2 as SNEGSKA (reference sequence). The CDR3 is 13 amino acids. V was trimmed by 6 bases and J by 10 bases, leaving 19 bases between them. Here the CDR3 reads CSAQGGAGGPQHF. CDR3 coding DNA: TGCAGTGCCCAGGGAGGGGCGGGCGGTCCCCAGCATTTT.

This clonotype was recorded at least ten times. The chain uses TRBV27 and TRBJ1-1; possible D gene TRBD1, 5 bases. This CDR3 region has 13 residues. V shed 3 bases and J shed 4 bases, with 9 bases lying between them. Germline values: CDR1 MNHEY, CDR2 SMNVEV (reference sequence). CDR3 nucleotide sequence: TGTGCCAGCAGTTTTAACAGGCGCACTGAAGCTTTCTTT. This sequence encodes CASSFNRRTEAFF.

This clonotype was recorded many times. The chain couples TRBV28 to TRBJ2-3; no reliable D call. This CDR3 is built from 13 residues. Deletions cut 7 bases from V and 2 bases from J, with 10 bases between. Germline V lookup: CDR1 MDHEN, CDR2 SYDVKM. CDR3 residues: CASTQGDTDTQYF. The CDR3 DNA is TGTGCCAGCACCCAAGGAGACACAGATACGCAGTATTTT.

In this sample, this clonotype turned up a few times. This rearrangement joins TRBV25-1 to TRBJ1-2, with 9 bases matching TRBD1. Germline V gene data show CDR1 as MGHDK and CDR2 as SYGVNS. After removal of 8 bases from V and 3 bases from J, the junction contained 4 bases not matched to a gene. This CDR3 contains 13 residues. Here the CDR3 DNA reads TGTGCCAGCGGCCGGACAGGGGACTATGGCTACACCTTC. Its translation: CASGRTGDYGYTF.

This clonotype was recorded at least ten times. The gene calls are TRBV7-9 and TRBJ2-7; TRBD2 matches 7 bases. Germline V gene lookup returns CDR1 SEHNR and CDR2 FQNEAQ (reference sequence). CDR3 length: 14 residues. V gave up 5 bases and J gave up 2 bases; unmatched junction bases: 6. The CDR3 DNA follows: TGTGCCAGCAGCAACCTTGGGGGGGCCTACGAGCAGTACTTC. It codes for CASSNLGGAYEQYF.

The chain joins TRBV20-1 to TRBJ1-5; D unresolved. This CDR3 spans 12 amino acids. CDR1 DFQATT and CDR2 SNEGSKA come from the germline V gene (reference sequence). Trimming took off 1 base at V and 5 bases at J, with 6 bases between the two ends. CDR3 protein: CSARVSDQPQHF. The DNA of the CDR3 is TGCAGTGCTAGAGTGTCCGATCAGCCCCAGCATTTT.

This clonotype has a handful of counts. The chain is built from TRBV28 and TRBJ2-5, with a tentative D call TRBD1 (6 bases). Trimming shortened V by 3 bases and J by 2 bases, and 13 bases separated the two germline ends. CDR3 length: 15 amino acids. Germline V CDR1 and CDR2: MDHEN, SYDVKM. The CDR3 here is CASSFGIGQQETQYF. The CDR3 nucleotides read TGTGCCAGCAGTTTCGGTATCGGACAGCAAGAGACCCAGTACTTC.

The rearrangement links TRBV6-2 or TRBV6-3 to TRBJ2-3, with a tentative D call TRBD2 (5 bases). Per the germline V gene, CDR1 is MNHEY and CDR2 is SVGEGT. V lost 3 bases to trimming and J lost 6 bases, with 16 bases between them. The CDR3 sequence is 15 residues long. The CDR3 region has the DNA TGTGCCAGCAGTTATTTGGCGGCCGGGGAGGATACGCAGTATTTT. It is translated as CASSYLAAGEDTQYF.

J is TRBJ2-7 and V is TRBV28; possibly TRBD2 for D (6 bases). The CDR3 spans 15 residues. The ends were cut back, 5 bases at V and 0 bases at J, with 14 bases in the middle. The germline V gene has CDR1 MDHEN and CDR2 SYDVKM. CDR3 bases: TGTGCCAGCAGTCTCCCGGGACTCCTCTCCTACGAGCAGTACTTC. It encodes CASSLPGLLSYEQYF.

The chain has TRBV6-1 and TRBJ2-7, with 8 nucleotides matching TRBD1. This CDR3 is built from 15 residues. V lost 6 bases to trimming and J lost 0 bases; unmatched junction nucleotides: 7. Germline assignment: CDR1 MNHNS and CDR2 SASEGT. CDR3 in DNA: TGTGCCAGCAGAAGGACAGGGAGGAGCTCCTACGAGCAGTACTTC. Residues: CASRRTGRSSYEQYF.

This clonotype was seen ten or more times. The gene calls are TRBV6-1 and TRBJ1-1; D is ambiguous. Trimming removed 8 bases at V and 3 bases at J, with 13 bases between. Germline CDR1 is MNHNS and CDR2 is SASEGT. CDR3 length equals 13 residues. The CDR3 spells CASRPEIDTEAFF. In DNA form, the CDR3 reads TGTGCCAGCCGTCCCGAAATCGACACTGAAGCTTTCTTT.

This clonotype was counted a few times. The chain links TRBV29-1 to TRBJ2-5; 7 bases map to TRBD1. Germline V gives CDR1 SQVTM, CDR2 ANQGSEA. The CDR3 runs to 15 residues. V lost 6 bases and J lost 0; bases outside the gene matches: 10. The CDR3, as DNA: TGCAGCGTCGCCGGGACAGAGAAGTACCAAGAGACCCAGTACTTC. It yields the protein CSVAGTEKYQETQYF.

The V call is TRBV20-1, the J call TRBJ2-1, with 7 bases matching TRBD2. Trimming cost V 0 bases and J 9 bases; bases outside gene matches: 5. Germline V gene sequence: CDR1 DFQATT, CDR2 SNEGSKA (reference sequence). The length of the CDR3 is 13 residues. The CDR3 DNA follows: TGCAGTGCTAGAGATCGAAGCGGGGTTGAGCAGTTCTTC. It codes for CSARDRSGVEQFF.

This clonotype is a singleton in its sample. This chain uses TRBV18 with TRBJ1-3, with D maybe TRBD1 (6 bases). The V end lost 4 bases, the J end lost 0 bases, and 16 bases lay between the germline ends. Germline loops: CDR1 KGHSH, CDR2 LQKENI. CDR3 length equals 17 residues. CDR3 residues: CASSRGQGGLSGNTIYF. Here the CDR3 DNA reads TGTGCCAGCTCACGGGGGCAGGGTGGCCTCTCTGGAAACACCATATATTTT.

The genes are TRBV4-2 and TRBJ2-1; 8 nucleotides line up with TRBD2. The CDR3 sequence is 15 residues long. Unmatched junction bases numbered 12, after V lost 4 bases and J lost 10 bases. CDR1 is LGHNA, CDR2 YNFKEQ, per germline. The CDR3 DNA reads as TGTGCCAGCAGCCCAGAACCACGGGAGGGAGTAGAGCAGTTCTTC. This translates into CASSPEPREGVEQFF.

This clonotype has just a few counts. The V call is TRBV28, the J call TRBJ2-1; 8 bases agree with TRBD2. The V and J ends lost 6 bases and 10 bases, in that order; junction bases with no gene match: 8. Germline CDR1 MDHEN, CDR2 SYDVKM. The CDR3 sequence is 13 residues long. In nucleotides, the CDR3 is TGTGCCAGCAGGAGAGCGGGGGTAGACGAGCAGTTCTTC. Translating gives CASRRAGVDEQFF.

This clonotype has only a few counts. V and J are TRBV5-6 and TRBJ1-2; the match to TRBD1 covers 8 bases. This CDR3 region has 17 residues. V shed 4 bases and J 8 bases; nucleotides not matched to a gene: 19. Germline CDR1 and CDR2: SGHDT and YYEEEE. The CDR3 sequence: CASSDPIGTGLSRGYTF. For the CDR3, the DNA is TGTGCCAGCAGCGATCCGATAGGGACAGGACTCTCGCGCGGCTACACCTTC.

The chain combines TRBV7-8 with TRBJ2-7; perhaps TRBD2 as D (6 bases). Trimming shortened V by 5 bases and J by 4 bases, and 18 bases separated the two germline ends. This CDR3 is built from 15 residues. Germline-derived CDR1 and CDR2 are SGHVS and FQNEAQ. The CDR3 DNA sequence: TGTGCCAGCAGCCCCTTCTGGGACGGGGGATACGAGCAGTACTTC. It translates to CASSPFWDGGYEQYF.

This rearrangement joins TRBV12-5 to TRBJ1-6, with D unclear. This CDR3 has 17 residues. Germline values: CDR1 LGHNT, CDR2 FRNRAP. With 7 bases removed from V and 8 bases from J, the gap between germline ends came to 24 bases. CDR3 sequence: CASVDPSPFDRYSPLHF. CDR3 DNA: TGTGCTAGTGTGGACCCCAGCCCCTTTGATAGGTATTCACCCCTCCACTTT. Looking up the rest from reference TRBV12-5 and TRBJ1-6 gives the full variable domain: DARVTQTPRHKVTEMGQEVTMRCQPILGHNTVFWYRQTMMQGLELLAYFRNRAPLDDSGMPKDRFSAEMPDATLATLKIQPSEPRDSAVYFCASVDPSPFDRYSPLHFGNGTRLTVT.